Listed here is a single T cell receptor beta chain. Its antigen is unidentified. Using a J-beta primer mix together with a sample-barcoded 5' primer, a second PCR was run for roughly 6 to 12 cycles. Each CDR3 protein is one row after TCRdb ran MiXCR on the 5' RACE reads. The sample yields 1.5 million to 2 million distinct CDR3 sequences, roughly 27% seen once. These data come from a study of blood T cells in healthy people across ages. Study results and limitations: Observed TCR beta diversity showed a strong correlation with the percentage of naive T cells as measured by flow cytometry.

The J segment lost 6 bases and the V segment lost 5 bases, leaving 3 bases of the junction unmatched. CDR3 size: 16 residues. Total RNA was extracted at no less than 5.5 micrograms per sample. What was sequenced was blood. The TCR sequence derives from a woman aged 25-40 years in good health. This chain links TRBV12-3 or TRBV12-4 with TRBJ2-2, with 16 positions matching TRBD2. DNA of the CDR3: TGTGCCAGCAGTCCGGGACTAGCGGGGGGGCCCGGGGAGCTGTTTTTT. Translating gives CASSPGLAGGPGELFF.